The 8 T cell receptor beta chains given below trace back to one sample, sequenced in a study of blood T cells in healthy people across ages. A second PCR, run for roughly 7 to 11 cycles, used a sample-barcoded 5' primer plus a J-beta primer mix. TCRdb re-called the 5' RACE reads through MiXCR, storing one row per CDR3 protein. The data contain 600,000 to 850,000 distinct CDR3 sequences, roughly two fifths of them singletons. Sequencing was carried out using blood. These receptors were collected from a woman aged 60-75 years in good health.

This clonotype was detected many times. CDR3 amino acids: CASSGGEGSYEQYF. As DNA, the CDR3 is TGTGCCAGCAGTGGGGGGGAGGGCTCCTACGAGCAGTACTTC. This sequence joins TRBV2 and TRBJ2-7; 7 bases align to TRBD2. Per the germline V gene, CDR1 is SNHLY and CDR2 is FYNNEI. Losses at the gene ends were 4 bases for V and 0 bases for J; bases not matched to a gene: 3. The CDR3 contains 14 residues.

The gene calls are TRBV29-1 and TRBJ1-2, with 7 positions matching TRBD1. CDR1 and CDR2 (germline): SQVTM, ANQGSEA. V trimming: 6 bases; J trimming: 4 bases; junction bases outside the gene matches: 2. The CDR3 contains 11 residues. CDR3 sequence (DNA): TGCAGCGTGGGGGACAGCTATGGCTACACCTTC. Protein: CSVGDSYGYTF.

This clonotype was seen a few times. The rearrangement joins TRBV27 to TRBJ2-7; possible D gene TRBD2, 6 bases. The J call may not be correct, given that the DNA end is closer to TRBJ2-5. The CDR3 is 13 residues long. Looked up from germline, CDR1 is MNHEY and CDR2 is SMNVEV (reference sequence). The chain's CDR3 is CASSRVGRETQYF. The CDR3 region has the DNA TGTGCCAGCAGCCGGGTCGGGAGAGAGACCCAGTACTTC.

This clonotype was counted only a few times. The chain recombines TRBV6-2 or TRBV6-3 with TRBJ2-5; 7 nucleotides align to TRBD1. CDR3 length equals 16 residues. After removal of 1 base from V and 11 bases from J, the junction contained 16 bases not matched to a gene. Germline CDR1 MNHEY, CDR2 SVGEGT. Here the CDR3 reads CASSYFSTGLKDEQYF. The CDR3, as DNA: TGTGCCAGCAGTTACTTCTCGACAGGGTTGAAGGATGAGCAGTACTTC.

In this sample, this clonotype turned up a few times. This chain joins TRBV28 and TRBJ2-3, with D uncertain. Trimming shortened V by 5 bases and J by 1 base, and 10 bases separated the two germline ends. The V gene's germline CDR1 is MDHEN and CDR2 SYDVKM. This CDR3 is 14 amino acids long. CDR3 in amino acids: CASSPATGTDTQYF. The CDR3 DNA reads TGTGCCAGCAGTCCCGCTACGGGCACAGATACGCAGTATTTT.

The chain is built from TRBV10-3 and TRBJ1-5; D unclear. The CDR3 covers 14 residues. The germline gives CDR1 ENHRY, CDR2 SYGVKD. The V end was cut by 7 bases, the J end by 0 bases, with 10 bases between. The CDR3 coding sequence is TGTGCCATCACGGCGGGTAATAGCAATCAGCCCCAGCATTTT. Its protein is CAITAGNSNQPQHF.

This clonotype was seen a handful of times. The chain recombines TRBV20-1 with TRBJ1-2; D possibly corresponds to TRBD1 (5 bases). Between the trimmed V and J ends, which lost 3 bases and 5 bases, there was a span of 10 bases. The CDR3 is 12 amino acids. Germline lookup yields CDR1 DFQATT and CDR2 SNEGSKA (reference sequence). This chain's CDR3 is CSARDQGYGYTF. CDR3 bases: TGCAGTGCTAGGGACCAGGGATATGGCTACACCTTC.

The chain carries TRBV28 and TRBJ2-5; TRBD2 matches at 16 bases. The CDR3 loop spans 15 amino acids. V shed 5 bases and J 6 bases; nucleotides not matched to a gene: 3. CDR1 and CDR2 (germline): MDHEN, SYDVKM. This CDR3 is CASSGGLAGGKTQYF. CDR3 coding DNA: TGTGCCAGCAGTGGGGGACTAGCGGGGGGGAAGACCCAGTACTTC.